This T cell receptor (beta chain) comes out of a study of T cell responses to AZD1222 COVID-19 vaccine. Clones were read by immunoSEQ multiplex PCR, and TCRdb kept only the in-frame ones, dropping some. The sample contains 150,000 or so clones, roughly 92% of which appear only once. The V gene end was trimmed by 4 bases and the J gene end by 7 bases; junction bases not matched to a gene: 7. The CDR3 totals 14 residues. Germline CDR1 is SQVTM and CDR2 is ANQGSEA. The chain has TRBV29-1 and TRBJ2-1, with TRBD2 matching 10 bases. The TCR was taken from an adult who received the AZD1222 COVID-19 vaccine. Sequencing was performed on peripheral blood, taken 28 days after the second AZD1222 dose. In nucleotides, the CDR3 is TGCAGCGTTGTCCAGCGGGAGGGCTGGAATGAGCAGTTCTTC. Its protein product is CSVVQREGWNEQFF.